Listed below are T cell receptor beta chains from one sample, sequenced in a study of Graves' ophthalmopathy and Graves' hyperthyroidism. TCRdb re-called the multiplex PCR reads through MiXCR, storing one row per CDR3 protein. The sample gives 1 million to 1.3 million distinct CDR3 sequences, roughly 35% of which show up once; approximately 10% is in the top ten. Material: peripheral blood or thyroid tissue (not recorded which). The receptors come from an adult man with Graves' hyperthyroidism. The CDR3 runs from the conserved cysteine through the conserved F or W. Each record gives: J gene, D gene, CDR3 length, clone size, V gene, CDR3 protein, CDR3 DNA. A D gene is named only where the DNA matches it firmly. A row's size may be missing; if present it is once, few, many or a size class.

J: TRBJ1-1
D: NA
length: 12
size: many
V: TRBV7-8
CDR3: CASSRRDAEAFF
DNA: TGTGCCAGCAGCCGCAGGGACGCTGAAGCTTTCTTT

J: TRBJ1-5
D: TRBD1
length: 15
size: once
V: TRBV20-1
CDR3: CSAGAGTGRNQPQHF
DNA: TGCAGTGCTGGCGCGGGGACAGGGCGCAATCAGCCCCAGCATTTT

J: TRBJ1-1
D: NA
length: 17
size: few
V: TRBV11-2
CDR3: CASSLEEQGSLNTEAFF
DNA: TGTGCCAGCAGCTTAGAGGAACAGGGATCTCTGAACACTGAAGCTTTCTTT

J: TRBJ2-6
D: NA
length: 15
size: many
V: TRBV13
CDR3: CASSFGLTGANVLTF
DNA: TGTGCCAGCAGCTTCGGATTGACTGGGGCCAACGTCCTGACTTTC

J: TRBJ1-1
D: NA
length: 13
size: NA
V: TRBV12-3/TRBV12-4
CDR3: CASRVPGSTEALF
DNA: TGTGCCAGCAGGGTACCAGGGAGCACTGAAGCTCTCTTT

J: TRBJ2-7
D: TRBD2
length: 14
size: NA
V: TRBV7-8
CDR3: CASRSGTSTNEQYF
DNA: TGTGCCAGCAGGTCTGGGACTAGCACCAACGAGCAGTACTTC

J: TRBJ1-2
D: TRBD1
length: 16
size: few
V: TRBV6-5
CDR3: CASSYSISRGLYGYTF
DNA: TGTGCCAGCAGTTACTCGATAAGCAGGGGGCTCTATGGCTACACCTTC

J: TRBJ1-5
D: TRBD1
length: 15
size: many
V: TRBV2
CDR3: CASRAPGQGNQPQHF
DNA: TGTGCCAGCAGGGCCCCCGGACAGGGTAATCAGCCCCAGCATTTT

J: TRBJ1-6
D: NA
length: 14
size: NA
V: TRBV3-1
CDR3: CASSQRVWNSPLHF
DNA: TGTGCCAGCAGCCAGAGGGTTTGGAATTCACCCCTCCACTTT

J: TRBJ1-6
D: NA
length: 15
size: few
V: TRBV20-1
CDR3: CSARDPTVGNSPLHF
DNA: TGCAGTGCTAGAGACCCGACAGTCGGTAATTCACCCCTCCACTTT

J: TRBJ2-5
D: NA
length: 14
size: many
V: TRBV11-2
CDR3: CASSTPRAGETQYF
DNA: TGTGCCAGCAGCACCCCCCGGGCGGGGGAGACCCAGTACTTC

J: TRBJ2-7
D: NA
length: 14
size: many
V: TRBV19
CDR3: CASSMERQPYEQYF
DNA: TGTGCCAGTAGTATGGAGCGACAGCCCTACGAGCAGTACTTC

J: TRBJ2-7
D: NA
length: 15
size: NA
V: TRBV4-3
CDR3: CASSQEVASPYEQYF
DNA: TGCGCCAGCAGCCAAGAAGTGGCGTCCCCTTACGAGCAGTACTTC

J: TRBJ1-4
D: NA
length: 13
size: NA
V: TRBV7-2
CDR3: CASSHRVGEKLFF
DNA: TGTGCCAGCAGTCACCGGGTTGGGGAAAAACTGTTTTTT

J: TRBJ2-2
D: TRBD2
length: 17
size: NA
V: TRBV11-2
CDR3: CASSPSFSGANTGELFF
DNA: TGTGCCAGCAGCCCTAGCTTTAGCGGGGCGAACACCGGGGAGCTGTTTTTT

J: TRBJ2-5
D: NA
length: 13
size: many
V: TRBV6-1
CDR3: CASSERRMETQYF
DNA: TGTGCCAGCAGTGAAAGACGTATGGAGACCCAGTACTTC

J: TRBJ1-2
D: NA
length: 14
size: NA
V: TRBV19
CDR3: CASSRTGINYGYTF
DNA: TGTGCCAGTAGTAGAACAGGAATCAACTATGGCTACACCTTC

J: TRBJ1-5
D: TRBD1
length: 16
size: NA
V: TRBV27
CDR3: CASSLPDRVSNQPQHF
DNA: TGTGCCAGCAGTTTACCCGACAGGGTTAGCAATCAGCCCCAGCATTTT

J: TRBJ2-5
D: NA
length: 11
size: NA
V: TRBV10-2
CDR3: CASSEGGSQYF
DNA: TGCGCCAGCAGTGAGGGGGGGTCCCAGTACTTC

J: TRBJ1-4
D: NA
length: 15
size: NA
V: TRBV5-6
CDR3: CASSSLVDDDEKLFF
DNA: TGTGCCAGCAGCTCCCTCGTGGACGATGATGAAAAACTGTTTTTT

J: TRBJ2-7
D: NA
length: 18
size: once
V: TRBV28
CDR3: CACSARDPRGTFSYEQYF
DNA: NA

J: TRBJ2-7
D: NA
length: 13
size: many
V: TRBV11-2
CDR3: CASSLRTIHEQYF
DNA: TGTGCCAGCAGCCTAAGAACTATCCACGAGCAGTACTTC

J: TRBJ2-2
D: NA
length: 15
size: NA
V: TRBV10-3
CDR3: CAIRETRTNTGELFF
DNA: TGTGCCATCAGAGAGACTAGAACGAACACCGGGGAGCTGTTTTTT

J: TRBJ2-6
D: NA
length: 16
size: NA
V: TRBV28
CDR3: CASSLGSFSGANVLTF
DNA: TGTGCCAGCAGTTTGGGCAGCTTCTCTGGGGCCAACGTCCTGACTTTC

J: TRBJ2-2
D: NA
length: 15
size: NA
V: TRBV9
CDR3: CASSAVTGNTGELFF
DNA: TGTGCCAGCAGCGCTGTTACAGGGAACACCGGGGAGCTGTTTTTT

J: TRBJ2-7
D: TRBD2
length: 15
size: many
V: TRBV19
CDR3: CASSLGTSENYEQYF
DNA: TGTGCCAGTAGCCTCGGGACTAGCGAAAACTACGAGCAGTACTTC

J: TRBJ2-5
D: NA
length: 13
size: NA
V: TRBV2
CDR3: CASSDQGQETQYF
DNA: TGTGCCAGCAGTGATCAGGGACAAGAGACCCAGTACTTC

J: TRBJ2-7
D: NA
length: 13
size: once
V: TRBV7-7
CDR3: CASSGMEAYEQYF
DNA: TGTGCCAGCAGCGGAATGGAGGCCTACGAGCAGTACTTC

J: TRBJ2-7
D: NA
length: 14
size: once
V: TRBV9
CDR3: CASSVVPGSDEQYF
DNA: TGTGCCAGCAGCGTAGTTCCAGGGTCCGACGAGCAGTACTTC

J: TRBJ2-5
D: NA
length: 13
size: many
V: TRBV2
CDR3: CASNTVTQETQYF
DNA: TGTGCCAGCAACACGGTGACCCAAGAGACCCAGTACTTC

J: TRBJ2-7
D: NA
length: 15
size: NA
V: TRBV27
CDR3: CASSLIGKEGYEQYF
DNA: TGTGCCAGCAGTTTAATTGGCAAGGAGGGATACGAGCAGTACTTC

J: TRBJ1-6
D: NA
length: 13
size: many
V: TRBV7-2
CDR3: CALRGQQNSPLHF
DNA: TGTGCCCTACGGGGGCAGCAAAATTCACCCCTCCACTTT

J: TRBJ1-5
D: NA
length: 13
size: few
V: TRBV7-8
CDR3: CASRSDQNQPQHF
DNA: TGTGCCAGCCGCTCTGACCAAAATCAGCCCCAGCATTTT

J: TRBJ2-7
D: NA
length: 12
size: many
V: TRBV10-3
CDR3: CASRGQSYEQYF
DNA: TGTGCCAGCCGAGGACAGAGCTACGAGCAGTACTTC

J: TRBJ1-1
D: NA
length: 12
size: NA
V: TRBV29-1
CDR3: CSVEAGGTEAFF
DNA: TGCAGCGTTGAAGCGGGAGGTACTGAAGCTTTCTTT

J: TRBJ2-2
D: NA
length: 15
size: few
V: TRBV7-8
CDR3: CASRTNPEKAGELFF
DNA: TGTGCCAGCCGAACAAATCCGGAGAAGGCCGGGGAGCTGTTTTTT

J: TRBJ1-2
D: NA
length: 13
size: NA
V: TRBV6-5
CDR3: CASSTGANYGYTF
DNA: TGTGCCAGCAGTACCGGGGCTAACTATGGCTACACCTTC

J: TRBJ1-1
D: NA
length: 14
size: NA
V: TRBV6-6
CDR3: CASSSSTRVTEAFF
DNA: TGTGCCAGCAGTTCTTCCACCAGGGTGACTGAAGCTTTCTTT

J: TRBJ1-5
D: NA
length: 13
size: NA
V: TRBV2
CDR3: CASLIPGDQPQHF
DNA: TGTGCCAGCTTAATTCCAGGGGATCAGCCCCAGCATTTT

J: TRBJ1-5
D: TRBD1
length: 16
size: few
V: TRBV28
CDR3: CASSPHLGQGNQPQHF
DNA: TGTGCCAGCAGTCCGCACCTCGGACAGGGAAATCAGCCCCAGCATTTT

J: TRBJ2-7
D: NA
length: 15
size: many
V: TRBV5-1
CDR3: CASSLVGDEGYEQYF
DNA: TGCGCCAGCAGCTTGGTTGGAGATGAGGGCTACGAGCAGTACTTC

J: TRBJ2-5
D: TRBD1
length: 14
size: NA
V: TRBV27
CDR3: CASRKQGAQETQYF
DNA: TGTGCCAGCAGGAAACAGGGGGCACAAGAGACCCAGTACTTC

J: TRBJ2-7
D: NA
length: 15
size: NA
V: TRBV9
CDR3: CASSVGAGPHYEQYF
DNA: TGTGCCAGCAGCGTTGGGGCGGGACCCCACTACGAGCAGTACTTC

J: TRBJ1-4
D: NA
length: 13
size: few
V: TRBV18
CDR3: CASSPRANEKLFF
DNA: TGTGCCAGCTCACCGCGGGCTAATGAAAAACTGTTTTTT

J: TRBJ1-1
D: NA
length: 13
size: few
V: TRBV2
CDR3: CASIPLVGTEAFF
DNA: TGTGCCAGCATTCCGTTAGTCGGCACTGAAGCTTTCTTT

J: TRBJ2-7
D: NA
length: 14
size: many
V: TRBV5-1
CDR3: CASSFSRSSYEQYF
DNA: TGCGCCAGCAGCTTCTCGCGGAGCTCCTACGAGCAGTACTTC

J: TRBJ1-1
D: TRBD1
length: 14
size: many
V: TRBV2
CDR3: CASSVGQGFTEAFF
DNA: TGTGCCAGCAGTGTAGGACAGGGATTCACTGAAGCTTTCTTT

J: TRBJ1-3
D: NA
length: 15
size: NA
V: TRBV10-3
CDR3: CAISESGHSGNTIYF
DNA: TGTGCCATCAGTGAGTCGGGCCACTCTGGAAACACCATATATTTT

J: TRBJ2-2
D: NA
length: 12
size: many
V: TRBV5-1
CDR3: CASSLTLGELFF
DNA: TGCGCCAGCAGCCTGACACTCGGGGAGCTGTTTTTT

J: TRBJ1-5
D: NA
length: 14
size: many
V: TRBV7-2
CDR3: CASSLAGPGEPQHF
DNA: TGTGCCAGCAGCTTAGCAGGGCCGGGTGAGCCCCAGCATTTT

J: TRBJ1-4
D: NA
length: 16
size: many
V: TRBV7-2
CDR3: CASSRLREGYNEKLFF
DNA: TGTGCCAGCAGCCGTCTTAGGGAGGGTTATAATGAAAAACTGTTTTTT

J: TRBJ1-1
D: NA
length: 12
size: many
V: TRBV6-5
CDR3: CASSYHNTEAFF
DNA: TGTGCCAGCAGTTACCACAACACTGAAGCTTTCTTT

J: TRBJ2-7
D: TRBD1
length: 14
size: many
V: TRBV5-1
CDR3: CASKVGQGRREQYF
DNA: TGCGCCAGCAAAGTGGGACAGGGTCGTCGCGAGCAGTACTTC

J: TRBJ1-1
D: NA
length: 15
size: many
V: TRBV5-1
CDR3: CASSTPGGFNTEAFF
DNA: TGCGCCAGCAGCACCCCGGGCGGGTTTAACACTGAAGCTTTCTTT

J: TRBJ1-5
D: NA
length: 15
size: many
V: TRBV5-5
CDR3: CASSPTPFSNQPQHF
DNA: TGTGCCAGCAGCCCGACACCATTTAGCAATCAGCCCCAGCATTTT

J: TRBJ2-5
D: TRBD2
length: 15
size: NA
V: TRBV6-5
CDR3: CASSYSEAGLETQYF
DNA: TGTGCCAGCAGTTACAGTGAAGCGGGGTTAGAGACCCAGTACTTC